This TCR beta chain was obtained from a study of blood T cell repertoires in COVID-19. This CDR3 is built from 14 residues. Per germline, CDR1 ENHRY and CDR2 SYGVKD. V gave up 4 bases and J gave up 5 bases, with 12 bases separating them. In the study's own analysis: For nucleated cells, counts were estimated from reference gene primer amplification. The method was immunoSEQ multiplex PCR; TCRdb's version includes in-frame clones alone and lacks a portion of them. That table furnishes V, J and clone size, whereas the DNA furnished D and trimming. The table lists fewer than 700,000 clones, 85% to 90% of them singletons.

The sequence was collected from a woman aged 45-59 years with COVID-19, enrolled during active disease. The sample consisted of peripheral blood. This chain uses TRBV10-3 with TRBJ2-1; TRBD1 might be the D (6 bases). Here the CDR3 DNA reads TGTGCCATCAGTGTGAGGGGGAACAACAATGAGCAGTTCTTC. It codes for CAISVRGNNNEQFF.